This T cell receptor (beta chain) emerged from a study of blood T cell repertoires in COVID-19. Overall study context: The cDNA or gDNA used as material had been derived from T cells, B-cell-depleted T cells, or PBMCs.

Participant reports of clinical history set cohort assignment. The protocol was immunoSEQ multiplex PCR, while the TCRdb copy is restricted to in-frame clones and leaves out a portion. The table has approximately 390,000 clones, about 83% seen once; the top ten hold approximately 9.3%. Germline CDR1 is MDHEN and CDR2 is SYDVKM. The CDR3 spans 11 residues. Trimming removed 6 bases from V and 6 bases from J, with 8 bases in between. The clonotype comes from a woman aged 50 to 60 who had recovered from COVID-19. V is TRBV28 and J is TRBJ1-2; no firm D call. The sequencing sample was made of PBMCs or T cells enriched from blood (not recorded which). CDR3 bases: TGTGCCAGCAGCCTCCGGGATGGCTACACCTTC. Protein: CASSLRDGYTF.